The 23 T cell receptor beta chains listed next were all sequenced from one sample in a study of T cells after yellow fever vaccination. TCRdb reprocessed the 5' RACE reads via MiXCR and lists one record per CDR3 protein. The top ten hold roughly a sixth of the sample, which has around 530,000 distinct CDR3 sequences, approximately 16% seen once. Sequencing was performed on PBMCs, taken 5 days after the first yellow fever vaccination. The source of these receptors is a man aged 18 to 30 who received the YFV17D yellow fever vaccine.

In this sample, this clonotype turned up many times. The V and J genes are TRBV19 and TRBJ1-1; TRBD1 agrees at 11 bases. V shed 9 bases and J 3 bases; nucleotides not matched to a gene: 3. Germline values: CDR1 LNHDA, CDR2 SQIVND (reference sequence). The CDR3 contains 13 residues. DNA for the CDR3: TGTGCCAGCAGGGGACAGGGGGACACTGAAGCTTTCTTT. It codes for CASRGQGDTEAFF.

This clonotype showed up just a few times. V gene TRBV5-1 combines with J gene TRBJ1-1; 8 positions agree with TRBD1. J lost 6 bases, V lost 4 bases, and 8 bases had no gene match. CDR3 length: 14 residues. The V gene's germline CDR1 is SGHRS and CDR2 YFSETQ. The CDR3 region is CASSLRTGWPEAFF. CDR3 in DNA: TGCGCCAGCAGCCTCAGGACAGGGTGGCCTGAAGCTTTCTTT.

The rearrangement uses TRBV5-1 and TRBJ2-7; D not certain. V was pared by 0 bases and J by 6 bases, with 10 bases between. This CDR3 has 13 amino acids. Germline lookup yields CDR1 SGHRS and CDR2 YFSETQ. CDR3 in amino acids: CASSLATGPEQYF. The CDR3 DNA reads as TGCGCCAGCAGCTTGGCCACCGGGCCCGAGCAGTACTTC.

V usage is TRBV5-1 and J usage is TRBJ2-3; the match to TRBD2 covers 15 bases. The length of the CDR3 is 15 residues. The germline V gene encodes CDR1 SGHRS and CDR2 YFSETQ. Trimming took 4 bases from V and 6 from J; bases not matched to a gene: 3. In DNA form, the CDR3 reads TGCGCCAGCAGCACTGGACTAGCGGGGGGGGATACGCAGTATTTT. Amino acids: CASSTGLAGGDTQYF.

V and J are TRBV9 and TRBJ2-2; 7 positions agree with TRBD1. The CDR3 is made up of 16 amino acids. Germline CDR1 and CDR2: SGDLS and YYNGEE. Trimming took 0 bases from V and 8 from J; bases not matched to a gene: 10. The CDR3 spells CASSVAVDRFQGELFF. DNA of the CDR3: TGTGCCAGCAGCGTAGCTGTGGACAGGTTTCAGGGGGAGCTGTTTTTT.

This clonotype was observed a few times. The chain links TRBV7-2 to TRBJ1-1; D is unresolved. This CDR3 has 11 residues. CDR1 is SGHTA and CDR2 is FQGNSA in the germline V gene. V dropped 5 bases and J dropped 11 bases, with 12 bases sitting between them. The CDR3 loop is CASSQTSVAFF. The CDR3 DNA is TGTGCCAGCAGCCAGACGAGTGTCGCTTTCTTT.

This clonotype was recorded at least ten times. The chain links TRBV5-1 to TRBJ2-2, with TRBD2 as a possible D gene (5 bases). From germline, CDR1 is SGHRS and CDR2 YFSETQ. There are 13 residues in the CDR3. Between the trimmed V and J ends, which lost 7 bases and 0 bases, there was a span of 7 bases. CDR3 protein: CASRGSNTGELFF. The CDR3 DNA follows: TGCGCCAGCCGCGGGTCGAACACCGGGGAGCTGTTTTTT.

The table lists this clonotype with a few counts. V is TRBV15 and J is TRBJ1-2, with D uncertain. CDR3 length: 14 residues. CDR1 is LNHNV, CDR2 YYDKDF, per germline (reference sequence). V shed 2 bases and J shed 8 bases, with 15 bases lying between them. The CDR3 region is CATSRPPVGLGYTF. Written as DNA, the CDR3 is TGTGCCACCAGCAGACCCCCAGTCGGGCTCGGCTACACCTTC.

The count of this clonotype is one. V is TRBV5-1 and J is TRBJ2-5, with a weak D call TRBD2 (6 bases). Germline assignment: CDR1 SGHRS and CDR2 YFSETQ. The CDR3 spans 16 residues. V lost 4 bases and J lost 2, with 18 bases in between. CDR3 nucleotide sequence: TGCGCCAGCAGCCAACTTCAACCCGGGACTCAAGAGACCCAGTACTTC. Translated, it gives CASSQLQPGTQETQYF.

This clonotype was picked up a small number of times. The chain carries TRBV7-3 and TRBJ2-2; D is unclear. Germline loops: CDR1 SGHTA, CDR2 FQGTGA. This CDR3 has 13 residues. Trimming pared 5 bases from V and 6 bases from J, leaving 10 bases between. For the CDR3, the DNA is TGTGCCAGCAGCCGACCCCATTCCGGGGAGCTGTTTTTT. Protein sequence: CASSRPHSGELFF.

The chain combines TRBV27 with TRBJ1-5; D is perhaps TRBD1 (5 bases). V lost 4 bases, J lost 8 bases, and 12 bases lay in between. The CDR3 is made up of 13 amino acids. Germline CDR1 reads MNHEY; CDR2 reads SMNVEV (reference sequence). This CDR3 reads CASSSPLGEPQHF. CDR3 DNA: TGTGCCAGCAGTTCCCCCCTAGGGGAGCCCCAGCATTTT.

This clonotype occurred a few times. The genes are TRBV2 and TRBJ1-1; D call uncertain. Germline CDR1 and CDR2: SNHLY and FYNNEI. CDR3 size: 13 residues. Trimming shortened V by 1 base and J by 0 bases, and 3 bases separated the two germline ends. CDR3 sequence: CASSEEMNTEAFF. CDR3 coding DNA: TGTGCCAGCAGTGAAGAAATGAACACTGAAGCTTTCTTT.

The chain employs TRBV20-1 and TRBJ1-5, with TRBD1 identical over 7 bases. The CDR3 length is 15 residues. Germline CDR1 DFQATT, CDR2 SNEGSKA (reference sequence). V was clipped by 0 bases and J by 3 bases; unmatched bases: 5. The CDR3 protein is CSARDRGQINQPQHF. The CDR3 bases are TGCAGTGCTAGAGATAGGGGACAGATCAATCAGCCCCAGCATTTT.

This clonotype was counted a few times. V gene TRBV20-1 combines with J gene TRBJ2-2, with D perhaps matching TRBD2 (5 bases). CDR1 DFQATT and CDR2 SNEGSKA come from the germline V gene (reference sequence). The V gene lost 6 bases and the J gene lost 1 base, with 12 bases spanning the gap. CDR3 length equals 14 residues. The CDR3 nucleotides read TGCAGTGCGCCGAGGGCAGGGAACACCGGGGAGCTGTTTTTT. Its protein product is CSAPRAGNTGELFF.

This chain uses TRBV7-9 with TRBJ1-4, with D perhaps matching TRBD1 (5 bases). The CDR3 extends over 16 amino acids. CDR1 is SEHNR, CDR2 FQNEAQ, per germline (reference sequence). Trimming took 4 bases from V and 0 from J, leaving 12 bases between them. CDR3 amino acids: CASSSGDSATNEKLFF. The CDR3 coding sequence is TGTGCCAGCAGCTCGGGGGATTCCGCAACTAATGAAAAACTGTTTTTT.

This clonotype was seen only a few times. The chain has TRBV7-9 and TRBJ1-4; D remains ambiguous. CDR1 is SEHNR, CDR2 FQNEAQ, per germline (reference sequence). Trimming removed 2 bases at V and 6 bases at J, with 16 bases between. This CDR3 is 16 amino acids long. CDR3 protein: CASSLPSGPLDEKLFF. CDR3 nucleotide sequence: TGTGCCAGCAGCTTACCATCAGGTCCTTTGGATGAAAAACTGTTTTTT.

The rearrangement joins TRBV12-3 or TRBV12-4 to TRBJ1-2; 7 positions match TRBD1. The CDR3 loop spans 14 amino acids. J was trimmed by 5 bases and V by 4 bases; bases with no gene match: 7. Written as DNA, the CDR3 is TGTGCCAGCAGTTGGGACAGTGGCTGGTATGGCTACACCTTC. Residues: CASSWDSGWYGYTF.

This chain uses TRBV29-1 with TRBJ1-1; D uncertain. Germline loops: CDR1 SQVTM, CDR2 ANQGSEA. The V gene lost 5 bases and the J gene lost 10 bases, with 14 bases spanning the gap. The CDR3 sequence is 11 residues long. As DNA, the CDR3 is TGCAGCGTTAGGCCCGTCCGGGTAGCTTTCTTT. This codes for CSVRPVRVAFF. The full variable domain, completed using reference TRBV29-1 and TRBJ1-1, is SAVISQKPSRDICQRGTSLTIQCQVDSQVTMMFWYRQQPGQSLTLIATANQGSEATYESGFVIDKFPISRPNLTFSTLTVSNMSPEDSSIYLCSVRPVRVAFFGQGTRLTVV.

The gene calls are TRBV12-3 or TRBV12-4 and TRBJ2-2, with a weak D call TRBD2 (7 bases). The CDR3 runs 16 residues. The germline V and J ends were trimmed by 1 base and 5 bases, with 14 bases remaining between them. The DNA for the CDR3 is TGTGCCAGCAGTTTAGGGGGCGGGGGCCGGACCGGGGAGCTGTTTTTT. Residues: CASSLGGGGRTGELFF.

This clonotype has only a few counts. This chain uses TRBV5-1 with TRBJ2-5, with unresolved D. The germline CDR1 and CDR2 sequences are SGHRS and YFSETQ. This CDR3 has 17 residues. Trimming shortened V by 4 bases and J by 5 bases, and 24 bases separated the two germline ends. The CDR3 loop reads CASSITPVLPSLETQYF. DNA for the CDR3: TGCGCCAGCAGCATAACCCCCGTCCTACCTTCCTTGGAGACCCAGTACTTC.

V is TRBV7-2 and J is TRBJ2-2, with 9 positions matching TRBD2. The ends lost 1 base at V and 4 bases at J; junction bases unmatched: 7. The CDR3 is 17 amino acids. The germline V gene has CDR1 SGHTA and CDR2 FQGNSA. This CDR3 reads CASSLGGGGATTGELFF. DNA of the CDR3: TGTGCCAGCAGCTTAGGAGGCGGGGGGGCCACCACCGGGGAGCTGTTTTTT.

This clonotype was counted between two and nine times. This chain links TRBV7-9 with TRBJ2-7; D possibly corresponds to TRBD1 (5 bases). The CDR3 has 12 residues. Germline assignment: CDR1 SEHNR and CDR2 FQNEAQ (reference sequence). V lost 5 bases and J 9 bases, leaving 14 bases between the germline ends. The CDR3 nucleotides are TGTGCCAGCAGCCACGACGATCAGGGGCAGTACGTC. Amino acids: CASSHDDQGQYV.

This clonotype was counted a few times. The gene calls are TRBV6-5 and TRBJ2-2, with 9 nucleotides matching TRBD2. This CDR3 has 15 residues. Germline V gene data show CDR1 as MNHEY and CDR2 as SVGAGI. The trim removed 6 bases at V and 6 bases at J, leaving 8 bases unmatched. DNA of the CDR3: TGTGCCAGCAGCTACGGGACTAGCCGGCCCGGGGAGCTGTTTTTT. Its protein product is CASSYGTSRPGELFF.